Following are 27 T cell receptor beta chains from one sample sequenced in a study of blood T cell repertoires in COVID-19. The assay was immunoSEQ multiplex PCR, and TCRdb's table has in-frame clones only and misses some. Here the sample spans around 100,000 clones, approximately 80% being singletons. Sequenced: peripheral blood. The source is a woman between 70 and 85 years old with acute or convalescent COVID-19.

This CDR3 is CASSLTGGNTEAFF. The CDR3 DNA is TGTGCCAGCAGCTTAACAGGGGGCAACACTGAAGCTTTCTTT. The V call is TRBV5-5, the J call TRBJ1-1, with 9 bases lining up with TRBD1. This CDR3 spans 14 amino acids. Per the germline V gene, CDR1 is SGHKS and CDR2 is YYEKEE (reference sequence). Trimming cost V 2 bases and J 2 bases; bases outside gene matches: 1.

V gene TRBV29-1 combines with J gene TRBJ1-1, with 8 bases identical to TRBD1. With V trimmed by 7 bases and J by 4 bases, 5 bases remained unmatched. The CDR3 runs to 12 residues. In germline, CDR1 is SQVTM, CDR2 ANQGSEA. CDR3 nucleotides: TGCAGCGGCGTGACAGGGGCCACTGAAGCTTTCTTT. Its translation is CSGVTGATEAFF.

CDR3: CASSLGTGGDYGYTF. CDR3 coding DNA: TGTGCCAGCTCACTCGGGACAGGGGGCGACTATGGCTACACCTTC. This sequence joins TRBV18 and TRBJ1-2; 12 bases align to TRBD1. The CDR3 spans 15 residues. Germline CDR1 is KGHSH and CDR2 is LQKENI. Trimming removed 4 bases from V and 3 bases from J; junction bases left unmatched: 3. Filled out from reference TRBV18 and TRBJ1-2, the complete variable domain reads NAGVMQNPRHLVRRRGQEARLRCSPMKGHSHVYWYRQLPEEGLKFMVYLQKENIIDESGMPKERFSAEFPKEGPSILRIQQVVRGDSAAYFCASSLGTGGDYGYTFGSGTRLTVV.

This chain links TRBV19 with TRBJ1-5; D is undetermined. Germline CDR1 and CDR2: LNHDA and SQIVND (reference sequence). CDR3 size: 15 residues. Trimming removed 5 bases from V and 0 bases from J, with 11 bases in between. CDR3 in amino acids: CASSSTSYSNQPQHF. DNA for the CDR3: TGTGCCAGTAGTTCGACTTCCTATAGCAATCAGCCCCAGCATTTT.

The genes are TRBV29-1 and TRBJ2-3; unclear D gene. From germline, CDR1 is SQVTM and CDR2 ANQGSEA. The length of the CDR3 is 12 residues. Trimming stripped 4 bases from V and 0 bases from J, with 5 bases between. The DNA of the CDR3 is TGCAGCGTTGTTATTAGCACAGATACGCAGTATTTT. The encoded protein is CSVVISTDTQYF.

V gene TRBV7-2 combines with J gene TRBJ1-3; D is unclear. The CDR3 totals 15 residues. The V end was cut by 0 bases, the J end by 0 bases, with 6 bases between. CDR1 is SGHTA, CDR2 FQGNSA, per germline. The CDR3 DNA sequence: TGTGCCAGCAGCTTAGCGGGCAGCTCTGGAAACACCATATATTTT. The encoded protein is CASSLAGSSGNTIYF.

The chain carries TRBV11-2 and TRBJ1-6; D is ambiguous. The CDR3 has 16 amino acids. Germline V gene data show CDR1 as SGHAT and CDR2 as FQNNGV. Deletions cut 1 base from V and 0 bases from J, with 7 bases between. CDR3 in DNA: TGTGCCAGCAGCTTAGCTGGCAGCTCCTATAATTCACCCCTCCACTTT. It translates to CASSLAGSSYNSPLHF.

The chain carries TRBV18 and TRBJ2-7, with 7 bases lining up with TRBD1. CDR1 is KGHSH, CDR2 LQKENI, per germline. V was pared by 3 bases and J by 4 bases, with 3 bases of the junction left unmatched. The CDR3 runs to 13 residues. The DNA for the CDR3 is TGTGCCAGCTCACCGGGACAGAGTTACGAGCAGTACGTC. It encodes CASSPGQSYEQYV.

This clone was picked up a small number of times. V gene TRBV29-1 combines with J gene TRBJ2-3; 7 bases are shared with TRBD1. V lost 7 bases, J lost 3 bases, and 4 bases stayed unmatched. The CDR3 extends over 12 amino acids. CDR1 and CDR2 (germline): SQVTM, ANQGSEA. CDR3 in DNA: TGCAGCGGGGACAGTTGGACAGATACGCAGTATTTT. Its protein product is CSGDSWTDTQYF.

The gene calls are TRBV4-1 and TRBJ2-5; 13 bases map to TRBD2. Per the germline V gene, CDR1 is MGHRA and CDR2 is YSYEKL. This CDR3 is built from 16 residues. Trimming cost V 4 bases and J 2 bases; bases outside gene matches: 4. CDR3 residues: CASSPQTSGRQETQYF. The CDR3 bases are TGCGCCAGCAGCCCACAGACTAGCGGGAGGCAAGAGACCCAGTACTTC.

The chain joins TRBV19 to TRBJ2-3; possible D gene TRBD2, 6 bases. CDR1 LNHDA and CDR2 SQIVND come from the germline V gene (reference sequence). Trimming took off 2 bases at V and 0 bases at J, with 15 bases between the two ends. The CDR3 is made up of 17 amino acids. The CDR3 here is CASSIKRSGTSTDTQYF. The CDR3 nucleotides are TGTGCCAGTAGTATAAAACGATCGGGGACTAGCACAGATACGCAGTATTTT. The variable domain in full, completed from reference TRBV19 and TRBJ2-3, reads DGGITQSPKYLFRKEGQNVTLSCEQNLNHDAMYWYRQDPGQGLRLIYYSQIVNDFQKGDIAEGYSVSREKKESFPLTVTSAQKNPTAFYLCASSIKRSGTSTDTQYFGPGTRLTVL.

The rearrangement uses TRBV6-5 and TRBJ1-2; D not resolved. Trimming took 2 bases from V and 7 from J, leaving 11 bases between them. The CDR3 runs to 13 residues. CDR1 MNHEY and CDR2 SVGAGI come from the germline V gene. CDR3 coding DNA: TGTGCCAGCAGTTACGGGGAGGAGGGTGGCTACACCTTC. As protein: CASSYGEEGGYTF.

The chain links TRBV10-2 to TRBJ1-1, with unresolved D. The CDR3 is made up of 14 amino acids. V gave up 7 bases and J gave up 0 bases, with 12 bases separating them. Germline CDR1 WSHSY, CDR2 SAAADI. As DNA, the CDR3 is TGCGCCAGCACCCCGGGGAGGGTGAACACTGAAGCTTTCTTT. Translating it yields CASTPGRVNTEAFF.

CDR3 region: CASSETSGGLKTQYF. As DNA, the CDR3 is TGTGCCAGCAGTGAAACTAGCGGGGGTTTAAAGACCCAGTACTTC. The chain carries TRBV6-1 and TRBJ2-5, with TRBD2 matching over 11 bases. The CDR3 runs to 15 residues. CDR1 is MNHNS and CDR2 is SASEGT in the germline V gene. Germline trimming cut 2 bases from V and 6 bases from J; bases unmatched to any gene: 5.

The rearrangement uses TRBV3-1 (or the pseudogene TRBV3-2) and TRBJ1-4; tentative D call: TRBD1 (5 bases). Germline values: CDR1 LGHDT, CDR2 YNNKEL (reference sequence). This CDR3 region has 17 residues. V lost 1 base, J lost 7 bases, and 19 bases lay in between. The CDR3 coding sequence is TGTGCCAGCAGCCAAGCGGAGAGGAGGGGAATGAGTGAAAAACTGTTTTTT. The encoded protein is CASSQAERRGMSEKLFF.

The chain joins TRBV10-3 to TRBJ1-6; 9 positions agree with TRBD1. Germline CDR1 reads ENHRY; CDR2 reads SYGVKD. CDR3 length equals 16 residues. Trimming at V came to 2 bases and at J to 3 bases, leaving 2 bases not matched to a gene. The CDR3 bases are TGTGCCATCAGTGAGAGGGGACAGGGCTATAATTCACCCCTCCACTTT. Its translation: CAISERGQGYNSPLHF.

The gene calls are TRBV5-1 and TRBJ1-1, with no clear D. The CDR3 is 14 residues long. With 0 bases removed from V and 10 bases from J, the gap between germline ends came to 16 bases. CDR1 and CDR2 (germline): SGHRS, YFSETQ. The CDR3 protein is CASSLEVSDSGAFF. CDR3 DNA sequence: TGCGCCAGCAGCTTGGAGGTAAGCGATTCGGGAGCTTTCTTT.

The rearrangement uses TRBV7-6 and TRBJ2-1; 10 positions match TRBD2. CDR3 length: 15 amino acids. V was pared by 1 base and J by 4 bases, with 1 base of the junction left unmatched. Germline V lookup: CDR1 SGHVS, CDR2 FNYEAQ. CDR3 loop: CASSLGSGGYNEQFF. The CDR3 region has the DNA TGTGCCAGCAGCTTAGGTAGCGGGGGGTACAATGAGCAGTTCTTC.

The chain combines TRBV3-1 (or the pseudogene TRBV3-2) with TRBJ1-4; TRBD1 matches 8 bases. The V and J ends lost 6 bases and 6 bases, in that order; junction bases with no gene match: 15. Germline values: CDR1 LGHDT, CDR2 YNNKEL (reference sequence). The CDR3 runs 17 residues. In DNA form, the CDR3 reads TGTGCCAGCAGTCCAGGACAGGGAGGACTTCGGGATGAAAAACTGTTTTTT. It translates to CASSPGQGGLRDEKLFF.

This rearrangement joins TRBV28 to TRBJ1-2, with 7 nucleotides matching TRBD1. This CDR3 is 15 amino acids long. Per germline, CDR1 MDHEN and CDR2 SYDVKM. The V and J ends lost 7 bases and 7 bases, in that order; junction bases with no gene match: 15. CDR3 in amino acids: CASTKSAGQLPGYTF. For the CDR3, the DNA is TGTGCCAGCACCAAGTCGGCGGGACAGCTCCCTGGCTACACCTTC.

In this sample, this clone turned up a few times. The chain couples TRBV19 to TRBJ1-1; D unresolved. Trimming took 7 bases from V and 4 from J, leaving 19 bases between them. The CDR3 is 15 amino acids. Germline V lookup: CDR1 LNHDA, CDR2 SQIVND (reference sequence). The CDR3: CASTEHGRRITEAFF. The CDR3 DNA is TGTGCCAGTACGGAACACGGACGGAGGATCACTGAAGCTTTCTTT.

The chain has TRBV12-5 and TRBJ2-5; TRBD1 aligns across 9 bases. Germline trimming cut 1 base from V and 1 base from J; bases unmatched to any gene: 7. Looked up from germline, CDR1 is LGHNT and CDR2 is FRNRAP. The CDR3 is made up of 17 amino acids. The DNA for the CDR3 is TGTGCTAGTGGTTTGGGACGGGACAGGGCCCTCCAAGAGACCCAGTACTTC. Protein: CASGLGRDRALQETQYF.

This clone was found once. This rearrangement joins TRBV6-5 to TRBJ2-1, with 8 nucleotides matching TRBD2. V was pared by 10 bases and J by 7 bases, with 9 bases of the junction left unmatched. The germline V gene encodes CDR1 MNHEY and CDR2 SVGAGI. This CDR3 spans 13 amino acids. The CDR3 nucleotides are TGTGCCACTACGGGACTAGGGGGTAATGAGCAGTTCTTC. Residues: CATTGLGGNEQFF.

A few counts support this clone. The chain uses TRBV20-1 and TRBJ1-4; D is unclear. The V and J ends lost 3 bases and 7 bases respectively, with 6 bases between them. CDR3 size: 11 residues. The germline gives CDR1 DFQATT, CDR2 SNEGSKA (reference sequence). The CDR3 DNA is TGCAGTGCTAGGTCTCGTGAAAAACTGTTTTTT. Amino acids: CSARSREKLFF.

The chain employs TRBV7-2 and TRBJ2-2, with D maybe TRBD2 (6 bases). The CDR3 totals 15 residues. In germline, CDR1 is SGHTA, CDR2 FQGNSA. Trimming stripped 3 bases from V and 4 bases from J, with 12 bases between. The CDR3 reads CASSFGRGTTGELFF. As DNA, the CDR3 is TGTGCCAGCAGCTTTGGGCGGGGTACCACCGGGGAGCTGTTTTTT.

This clone was seen once. The chain couples TRBV25-1 to TRBJ1-2; 9 bases agree with TRBD1. Germline V gives CDR1 MGHDK, CDR2 SYGVNS. The length of the CDR3 is 15 residues. V gave up 2 bases and J gave up 4 bases; unmatched junction bases: 5. The CDR3: CASSEKQGAGYGYTF. The CDR3 DNA reads TGTGCCAGCAGTGAAAAACAGGGGGCGGGCTATGGCTACACCTTC.

The J gene is TRBJ1-2, the V gene TRBV19, with TRBD1 as a possible D gene (6 bases). Germline lookup yields CDR1 LNHDA and CDR2 SQIVND (reference sequence). V was cut by 3 bases and J by 8 bases, with 13 bases left in between. The CDR3 totals 13 residues. CDR3 residues: CASSMTTGGGYTF. The CDR3 DNA follows: TGTGCCAGTAGTATGACGACAGGTGGAGGCTACACCTTC.